This TCR beta chain originates from a study of shared clonotypes between healthy human individuals. The wider study: The cohort comprised a couple of women and a few men. Their ages spanned 18 to 49 years. The plates for each donor numbered three CD4 naive, three CD4 memory, two CD8 naive and one CD8 memory.

The CDR3 is 12 residues long. The V end lost 7 bases, the J end lost 2 bases, and 9 bases lay between the germline ends. CDR1 is WSHSY and CDR2 is SAAADI in the germline V gene. Using immunoSEQ multiplex PCR, the repertoire was profiled, and TCRdb retains in-frame clones only, with some absent. The sample lists approximately 720,000 clones, around 90% occurring once. Terminally differentiated effector memory CD45RA+ cells were left out of the naive CD8 fraction, which was CD45RO-negative and positively selected for CCR7. The chain couples TRBV10-2 to TRBJ2-7; D gene ambiguous. The source is a man aged 25 to 40 in good health. Sequencing used naive CD8+ T cells sorted from blood. The DNA for the CDR3 is TGCGCCAGCACATCTTCCACCTACGAGCAGTACTTC. Residues: CASTSSTYEQYF.